This T cell receptor beta chain stems from a study of shared clonotypes between healthy human individuals. Findings of the study overall: Among donors, clonotype sharing was expected to be affected by sequencing depth.

Per germline, CDR1 SGDLS and CDR2 YYNGEE. The length of the CDR3 is 12 residues. V was cut by 3 bases and J by 6 bases, with 9 bases left in between. Several immunoSEQ 96-well plates shared each subset's DNA, each plate a replicate. Authors' analysis steps: From ImmunoSEQ came sequences covering only the junction and carrying no quality scores, so filtering differed. Using immunoSEQ multiplex PCR, the repertoire was profiled, and TCRdb retains in-frame clones only, with some absent. The V and J calls and clone size are taken from that table; D and trimming were inferred from the DNA. The profile shows 470,000 or so clones, 60% to 80% of them singletons. Points on this clone: The antigen remains unidentified.

This TCR derives from a woman between 40 and 50 years old in good health. Some clones in this sample may be carry-over from other donors' samples. V is TRBV9 and J is TRBJ1-2, with D possibly TRBD1 on 5 matching bases. Sequences were obtained from PBMCs. The CDR3 region has the DNA TGTGCCAGCAGCGAGGGGTCGGATGGCTACACCTTC. Encoded protein: CASSEGSDGYTF.